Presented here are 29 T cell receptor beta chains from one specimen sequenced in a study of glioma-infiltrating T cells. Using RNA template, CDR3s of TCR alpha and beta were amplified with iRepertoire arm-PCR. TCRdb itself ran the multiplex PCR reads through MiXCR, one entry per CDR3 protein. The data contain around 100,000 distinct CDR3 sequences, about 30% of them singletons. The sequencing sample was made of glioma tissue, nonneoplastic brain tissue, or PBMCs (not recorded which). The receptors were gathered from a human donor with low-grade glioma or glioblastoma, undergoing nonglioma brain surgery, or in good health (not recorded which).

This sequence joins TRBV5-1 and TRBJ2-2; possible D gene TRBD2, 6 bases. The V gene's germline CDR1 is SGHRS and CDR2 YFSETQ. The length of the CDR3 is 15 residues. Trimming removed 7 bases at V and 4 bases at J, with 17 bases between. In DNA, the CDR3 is TGCGCCAGCTCCGGAGGGGTATCGGGCACCGGGGAGCTGTTTTTT. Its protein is CASSGGVSGTGELFF. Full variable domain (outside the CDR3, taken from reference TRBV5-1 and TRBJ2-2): KAGVTQTPRYLIKTRGQQVTLSCSPISGHRSVSWYQQTPGQGLQFLFEYFSETQRNKGNFPGRFSGRQFSNSRSEMNVSTLELGDSALYLCASSGGVSGTGELFFGEGSRLTVL.

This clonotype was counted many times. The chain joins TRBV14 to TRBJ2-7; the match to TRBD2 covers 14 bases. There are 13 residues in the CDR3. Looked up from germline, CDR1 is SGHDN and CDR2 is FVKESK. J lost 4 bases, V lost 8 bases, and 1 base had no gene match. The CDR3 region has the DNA TGTGCCAGCGGACTAGCGGGGGGTTACGAGCAGTACTTC. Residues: CASGLAGGYEQYF.

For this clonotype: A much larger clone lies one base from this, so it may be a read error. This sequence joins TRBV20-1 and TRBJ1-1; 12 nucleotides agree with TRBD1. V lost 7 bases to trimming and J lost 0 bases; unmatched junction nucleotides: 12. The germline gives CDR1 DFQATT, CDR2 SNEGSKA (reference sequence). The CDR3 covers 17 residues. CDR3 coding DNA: TGCAGTGGCACCGGGACAGGGGGCACTAGGGTGAACACTGAAGCTTTCTTT. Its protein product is CSGTGTGGTRVNTEAFF.

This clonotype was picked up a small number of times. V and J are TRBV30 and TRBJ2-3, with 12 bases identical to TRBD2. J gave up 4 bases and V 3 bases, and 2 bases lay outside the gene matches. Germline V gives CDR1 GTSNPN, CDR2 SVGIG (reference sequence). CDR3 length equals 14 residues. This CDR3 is CAWRLAGGSDTQYF. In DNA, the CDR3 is TGTGCCTGGAGACTAGCGGGGGGCTCAGATACGCAGTATTTT. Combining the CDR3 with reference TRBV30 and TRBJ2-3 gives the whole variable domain SQTIHQWPATLVQPVGSPLSLECTVEGTSNPNLYWYRQAAGRGLQLLFYSVGIGQISSEVPQNLSASRPQDRQFILSSKKLLLSDSGFYLCAWRLAGGSDTQYFGPGTRLTVL.

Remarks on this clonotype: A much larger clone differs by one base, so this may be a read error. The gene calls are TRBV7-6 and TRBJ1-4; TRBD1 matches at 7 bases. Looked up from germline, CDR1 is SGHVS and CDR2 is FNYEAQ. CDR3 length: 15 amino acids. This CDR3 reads CASSFNRDRSEKMFF. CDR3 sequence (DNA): TGTGCCAGCAGCTTCAACAGGGACAGAAGTGAAAAAATGTTTTTT.

This CDR3 is CASSLLAPDTQYF. In nucleotides, the CDR3 is TGCGCCAGCAGCTTGCTAGCCCCAGATACGCAGTATTTT. This chain joins TRBV5-1 and TRBJ2-3; D possibly corresponds to TRBD2 (5 bases). V was clipped by 1 base and J by 4 bases, with 7 bases between them. There are 13 residues in the CDR3. CDR1 SGHRS and CDR2 YFSETQ come from the germline V gene.

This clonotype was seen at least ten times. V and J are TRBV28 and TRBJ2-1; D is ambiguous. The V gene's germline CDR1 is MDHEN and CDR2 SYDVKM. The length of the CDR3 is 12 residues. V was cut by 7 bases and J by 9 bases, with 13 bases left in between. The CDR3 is CASKVGVFEQFF. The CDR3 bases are TGTGCCAGCAAGGTAGGAGTGTTTGAGCAGTTCTTC.

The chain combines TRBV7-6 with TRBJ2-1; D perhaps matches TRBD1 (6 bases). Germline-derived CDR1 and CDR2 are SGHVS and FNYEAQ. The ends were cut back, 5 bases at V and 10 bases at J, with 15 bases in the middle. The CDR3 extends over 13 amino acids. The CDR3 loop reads CASSPSTGREQFF. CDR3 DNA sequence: TGTGCCAGCAGCCCCTCGACAGGTCGGGAGCAGTTCTTC.

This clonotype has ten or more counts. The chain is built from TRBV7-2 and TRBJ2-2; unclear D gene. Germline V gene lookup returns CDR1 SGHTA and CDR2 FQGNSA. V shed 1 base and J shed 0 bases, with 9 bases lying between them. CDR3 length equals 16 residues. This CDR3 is CASSLVSSPNTGELFF. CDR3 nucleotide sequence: TGTGCCAGCAGCTTAGTTTCCAGCCCGAACACCGGGGAGCTGTTTTTT.

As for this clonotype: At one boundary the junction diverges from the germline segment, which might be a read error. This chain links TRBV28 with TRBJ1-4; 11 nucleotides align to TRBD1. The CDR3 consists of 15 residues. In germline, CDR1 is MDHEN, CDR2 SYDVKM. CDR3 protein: CASRDRGGANGKLFF. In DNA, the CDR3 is TGTGCCAGCCGGGACAGGGGGGGTGCTAATGGAAAACTGTTTTTT.

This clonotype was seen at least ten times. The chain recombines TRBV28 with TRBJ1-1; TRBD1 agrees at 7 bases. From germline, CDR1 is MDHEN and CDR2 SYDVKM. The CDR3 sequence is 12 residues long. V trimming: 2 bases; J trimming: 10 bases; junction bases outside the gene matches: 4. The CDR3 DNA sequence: TGTGCCAGCAGTTTACGTAGGGGGCGAGCTTTCTTT. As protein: CASSLRRGRAFF.

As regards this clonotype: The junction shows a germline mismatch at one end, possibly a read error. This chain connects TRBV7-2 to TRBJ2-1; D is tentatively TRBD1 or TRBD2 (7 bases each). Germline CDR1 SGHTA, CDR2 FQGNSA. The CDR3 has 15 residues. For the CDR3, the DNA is TGTGCCAACAGCCCCCAGGGGGGGGGCATCAATGAGCAGTTCTTC. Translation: CANSPQGGGINEQFF. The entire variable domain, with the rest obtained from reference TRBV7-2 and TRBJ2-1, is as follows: GAGVSQSPSNKVTEKGKDVELRCDPISGHTALYWYRQSLGQGLEFLIYFQGNSAPDKSGLPSDRFSAERTGGSVSTLTIQRTQQEDSAVYLCANSPQGGGINEQFFGPGTRLTVL.

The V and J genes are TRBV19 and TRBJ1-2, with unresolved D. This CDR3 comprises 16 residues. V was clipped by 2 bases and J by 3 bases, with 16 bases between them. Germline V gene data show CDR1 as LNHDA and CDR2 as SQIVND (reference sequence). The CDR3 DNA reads TGTGCCAGTAGTATAACCCGTCATCAGACCTACTATGGCTACACCTTC. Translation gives CASSITRHQTYYGYTF.

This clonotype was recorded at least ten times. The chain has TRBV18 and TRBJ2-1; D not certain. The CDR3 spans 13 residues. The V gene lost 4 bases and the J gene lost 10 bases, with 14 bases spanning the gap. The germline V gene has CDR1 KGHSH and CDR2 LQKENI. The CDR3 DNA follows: TGTGCCAGCTCACTCCCCTTGGCAGGAGAGCAGTTCTTC. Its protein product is CASSLPLAGEQFF.

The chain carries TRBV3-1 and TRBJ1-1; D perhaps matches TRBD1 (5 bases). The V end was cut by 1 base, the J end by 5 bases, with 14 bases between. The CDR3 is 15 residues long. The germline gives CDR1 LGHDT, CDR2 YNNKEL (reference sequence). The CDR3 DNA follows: TGTGCCAGCAGCCAAGGCGGGGGAACAAGTACTGAAGCTTTCTTT. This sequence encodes CASSQGGGTSTEAFF.

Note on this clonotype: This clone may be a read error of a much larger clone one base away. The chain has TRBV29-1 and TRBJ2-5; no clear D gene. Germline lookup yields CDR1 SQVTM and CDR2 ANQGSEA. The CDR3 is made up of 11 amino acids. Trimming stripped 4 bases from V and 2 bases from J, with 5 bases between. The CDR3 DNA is TGCAGCGTTGTACAACAAGAGACCCAGTACTTC. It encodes CSVVQQETQYF. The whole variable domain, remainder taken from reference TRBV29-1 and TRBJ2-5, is SAVISQKPSRDICQRGTSLTIQCQVDSQVTMMFWYRQQPGQSLTLIATANQGSEATYESGFVIDKFPISRPNLTFSTLTVSNMSPEDSSIYLCSVVQQETQYFGPGTRLLVL.

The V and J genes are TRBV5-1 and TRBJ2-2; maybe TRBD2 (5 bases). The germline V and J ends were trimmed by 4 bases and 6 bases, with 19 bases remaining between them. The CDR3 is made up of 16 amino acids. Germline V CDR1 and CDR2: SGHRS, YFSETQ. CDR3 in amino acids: CASSPSRETLAGELFF. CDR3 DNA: TGCGCCAGCAGCCCCTCGAGGGAAACCTTGGCCGGGGAGCTGTTTTTT. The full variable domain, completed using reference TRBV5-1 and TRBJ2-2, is KAGVTQTPRYLIKTRGQQVTLSCSPISGHRSVSWYQQTPGQGLQFLFEYFSETQRNKGNFPGRFSGRQFSNSRSEMNVSTLELGDSALYLCASSPSRETLAGELFFGEGSRLTVL.

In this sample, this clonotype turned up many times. The CDR3 here is CSAPNAVGTNTQYF. In DNA, the CDR3 is TGCAGTGCTCCGAACGCGGTGGGCACGAATACGCAGTATTTT. The chain links TRBV20-1 to TRBJ2-3; D not certain. CDR3 length: 14 residues. Germline V gives CDR1 DFQATT, CDR2 SNEGSKA (reference sequence). Trimming shortened V by 5 bases and J by 7 bases, and 19 bases separated the two germline ends.

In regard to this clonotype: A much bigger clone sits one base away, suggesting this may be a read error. The CDR3 DNA reads as TGTGCCAGCAGATCGGGACAGTGGGGTGGAGCTTTCTTT. Its translation: CASRSGQWGGAFF. The rearrangement joins TRBV12-3 or TRBV12-4 to TRBJ1-1, with 7 positions matching TRBD1. V shed 6 bases and J 10 bases; nucleotides not matched to a gene: 11. This CDR3 is 13 amino acids long.

CDR3 residues: CASSPGQGSYNEQFF. CDR3 nucleotides: TGTGCCAGCAGCCCAGGACAGGGATCTTACAATGAGCAGTTCTTC. The chain joins TRBV11-3 to TRBJ2-1; 8 bases are a match to TRBD1. V lost 5 bases, J lost 4 bases, and 7 bases stayed unmatched. Per the germline V gene, CDR1 is SGHNT and CDR2 is YENEEA. The CDR3 extends over 15 amino acids.

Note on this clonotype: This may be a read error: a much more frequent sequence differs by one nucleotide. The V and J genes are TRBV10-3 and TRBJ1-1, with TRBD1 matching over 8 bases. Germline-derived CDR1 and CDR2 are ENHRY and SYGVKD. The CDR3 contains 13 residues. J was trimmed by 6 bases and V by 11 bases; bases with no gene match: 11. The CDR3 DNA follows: TGTGCCGTCAACGGACAGGGTGAAGCTGAAGCTTTCTTT. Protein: CAVNGQGEAEAFF.

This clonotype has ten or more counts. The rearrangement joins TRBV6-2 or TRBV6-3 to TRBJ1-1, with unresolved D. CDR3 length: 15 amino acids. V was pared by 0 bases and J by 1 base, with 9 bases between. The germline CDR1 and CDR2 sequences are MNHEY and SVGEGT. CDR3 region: CASSYSQAGNTEAFF. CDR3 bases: TGTGCCAGCAGTTACTCCCAGGCTGGGAACACTGAAGCTTTCTTT.

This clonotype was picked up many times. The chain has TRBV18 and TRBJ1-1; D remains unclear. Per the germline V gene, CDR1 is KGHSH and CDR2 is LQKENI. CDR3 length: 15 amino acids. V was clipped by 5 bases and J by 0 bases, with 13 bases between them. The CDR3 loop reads CASSRILELNTEAFF. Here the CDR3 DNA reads TGTGCCAGCTCAAGGATTCTGGAGTTGAACACTGAAGCTTTCTTT.

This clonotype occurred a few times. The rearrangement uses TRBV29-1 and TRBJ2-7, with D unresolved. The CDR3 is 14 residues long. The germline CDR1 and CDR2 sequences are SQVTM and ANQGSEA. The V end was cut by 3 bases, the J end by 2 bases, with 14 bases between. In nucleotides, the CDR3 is TGCAGCGTTGAGCTCAACGCCCGTCCCTACGAGCAGTACTTC. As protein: CSVELNARPYEQYF.

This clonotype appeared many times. CDR3 nucleotide sequence: TGTGCCAGCAGTGAAAATGGGGGTTATAGCTCTGGGGCCAACGTCCTGACTTTC. Translating gives CASSENGGYSSGANVLTF. The rearrangement joins TRBV6-1 to TRBJ2-6, with D possibly being TRBD1 or TRBD2 (5 bases each). This CDR3 has 18 residues. The ends were cut back, 2 bases at V and 0 bases at J, with 14 bases in the middle. Per the germline V gene, CDR1 is MNHNS and CDR2 is SASEGT.

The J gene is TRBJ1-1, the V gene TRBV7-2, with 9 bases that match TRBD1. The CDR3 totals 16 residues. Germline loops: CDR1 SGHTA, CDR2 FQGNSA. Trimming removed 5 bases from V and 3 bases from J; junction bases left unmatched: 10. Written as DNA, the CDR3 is TGTGCCAGCAGCCTCCGGGACAGGGCGGCCCACACTGAAGCTTTCTTT. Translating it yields CASSLRDRAAHTEAFF. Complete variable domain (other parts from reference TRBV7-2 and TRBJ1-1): GAGVSQSPSNKVTEKGKDVELRCDPISGHTALYWYRQSLGQGLEFLIYFQGNSAPDKSGLPSDRFSAERTGGSVSTLTIQRTQQEDSAVYLCASSLRDRAAHTEAFFGQGTRLTVV.

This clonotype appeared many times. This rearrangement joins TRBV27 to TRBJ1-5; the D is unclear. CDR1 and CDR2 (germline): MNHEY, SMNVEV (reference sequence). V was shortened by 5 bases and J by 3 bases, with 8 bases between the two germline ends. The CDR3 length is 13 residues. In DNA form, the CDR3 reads TGTGCCAGCAGTGTCTCTTTCAATCAGCCCCAGCATTTT. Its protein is CASSVSFNQPQHF.

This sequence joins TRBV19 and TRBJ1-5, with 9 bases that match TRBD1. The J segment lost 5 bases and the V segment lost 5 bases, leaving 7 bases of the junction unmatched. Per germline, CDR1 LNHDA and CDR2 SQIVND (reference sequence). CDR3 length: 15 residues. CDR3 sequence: CASSSGGQGHQPQHF. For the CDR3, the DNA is TGTGCCAGTAGTTCGGGGGGACAGGGCCATCAGCCCCAGCATTTT.

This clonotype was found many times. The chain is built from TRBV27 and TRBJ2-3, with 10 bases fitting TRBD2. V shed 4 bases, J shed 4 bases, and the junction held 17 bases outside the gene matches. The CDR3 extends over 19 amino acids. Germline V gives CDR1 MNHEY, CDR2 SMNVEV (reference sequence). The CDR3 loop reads CASSSHSPPSGGRADTQYF. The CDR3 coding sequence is TGTGCCAGCAGTTCACACTCTCCCCCTAGCGGGGGAAGGGCAGATACGCAGTATTTT.